The clone carrying this TCR beta chain was recorded once. The sample is drawn from a study of T cells in Graves' hyperthyroidism and ophthalmopathy. In the study overall: At initial diagnosis, before any treatment had begun, peripheral blood was obtained.

RNA transcripts gave rise to amplified TCR beta CDR3 regions. The HTBI primer set was used in a first-round RT-PCR of the TCR CDR3. Each CDR3 protein is one row after TCRdb ran MiXCR on the multiplex PCR reads. The table lists some 770,000 distinct CDR3 sequences, about 17% of them singletons, with around 7.7% in the top ten. Together with thyroid ultrasound, orbital computed tomography, serum thyroxine and TRAb, clinical symptoms were used for diagnoses. The V end lost 6 bases, the J end lost 5 bases, and 11 bases lay between the germline ends. Germline CDR1 and CDR2: MDHEN and SYDVKM. This CDR3 spans 12 amino acids.

V usage is TRBV28 and J usage is TRBJ2-7, with D perhaps TRBD2 (6 bases). This TCR was recovered from a man between 18 and 35 years old with Graves' hyperthyroidism. Sequenced input: blood. This chain's CDR3 is CASRDTGDEQYF. DNA of the CDR3: TGTGCCAGCAGAGATACGGGGGACGAGCAGTACTTC.